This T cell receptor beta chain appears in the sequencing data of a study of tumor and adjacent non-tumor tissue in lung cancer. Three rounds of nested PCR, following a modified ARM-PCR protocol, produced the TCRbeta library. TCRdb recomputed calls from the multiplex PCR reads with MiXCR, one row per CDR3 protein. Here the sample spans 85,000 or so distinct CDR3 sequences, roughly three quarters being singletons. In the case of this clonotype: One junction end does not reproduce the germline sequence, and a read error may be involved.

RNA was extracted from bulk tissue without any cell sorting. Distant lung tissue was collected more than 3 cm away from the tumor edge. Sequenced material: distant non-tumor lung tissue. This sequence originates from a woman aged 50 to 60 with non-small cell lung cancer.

The DNA of the CDR3 is TGTGTCAGCAGTGAATCCACTAGCGGCTACGAACAGTACTTC. Encoded protein: CVSSESTSGYEQYF. This rearrangement joins TRBV6-1 to TRBJ2-7; 8 positions agree with TRBD2. The germline V gene has CDR1 MNHNS and CDR2 SASEGT. CDR3 size: 14 residues.